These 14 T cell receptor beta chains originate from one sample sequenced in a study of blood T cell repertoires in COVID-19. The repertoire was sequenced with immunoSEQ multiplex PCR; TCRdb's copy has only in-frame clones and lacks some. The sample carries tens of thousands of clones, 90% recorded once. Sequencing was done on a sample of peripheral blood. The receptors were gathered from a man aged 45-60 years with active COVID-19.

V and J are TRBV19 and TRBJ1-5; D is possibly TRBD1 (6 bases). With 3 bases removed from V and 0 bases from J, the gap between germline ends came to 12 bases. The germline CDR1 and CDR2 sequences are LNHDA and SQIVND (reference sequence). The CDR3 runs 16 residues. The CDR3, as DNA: TGTGCCAGTAGTATCGAGGGGGTCTATAGCAATCAGCCCCAGCATTTT. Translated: CASSIEGVYSNQPQHF.

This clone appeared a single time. CDR3 sequence: CASSPTGRWYGYTF. As DNA, the CDR3 is TGTGCCAGCAGTCCCACGGGGAGGTGGTATGGCTACACCTTC. The chain has TRBV2 and TRBJ1-2; D unresolved. This CDR3 has 14 residues. Trimming cost V 5 bases and J 5 bases, with 15 bases left between them. Germline assignment: CDR1 SNHLY and CDR2 FYNNEI.

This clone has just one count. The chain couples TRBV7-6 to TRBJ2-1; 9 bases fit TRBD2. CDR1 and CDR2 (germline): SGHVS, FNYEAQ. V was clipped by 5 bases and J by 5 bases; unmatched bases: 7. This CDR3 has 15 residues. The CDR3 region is CASSPRGGADNEQFF. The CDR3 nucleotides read TGTGCCAGCAGCCCGCGGGGGGGGGCGGACAATGAGCAGTTCTTC.

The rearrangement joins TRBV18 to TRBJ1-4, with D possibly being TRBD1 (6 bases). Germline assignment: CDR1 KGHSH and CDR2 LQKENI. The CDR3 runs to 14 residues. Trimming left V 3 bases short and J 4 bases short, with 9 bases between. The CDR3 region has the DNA TGTGCCAGCTCACCGGGGGCTAGTAATGAAAAACTGTTTTTT. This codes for CASSPGASNEKLFF.

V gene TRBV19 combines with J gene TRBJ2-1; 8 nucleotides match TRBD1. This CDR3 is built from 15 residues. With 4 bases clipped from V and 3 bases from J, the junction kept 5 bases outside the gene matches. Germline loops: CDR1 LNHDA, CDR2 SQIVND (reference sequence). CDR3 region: CASSTSGTGYNEQFF. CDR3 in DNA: TGTGCCAGTAGTACCTCCGGGACAGGCTACAATGAGCAGTTCTTC.

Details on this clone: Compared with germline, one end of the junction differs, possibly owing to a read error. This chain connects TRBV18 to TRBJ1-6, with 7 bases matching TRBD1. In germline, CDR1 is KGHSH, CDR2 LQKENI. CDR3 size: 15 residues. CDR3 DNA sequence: TGTGCCAGCTCATCACCGACAGGGTATAATTCACCCCTCCACTTT. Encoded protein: CASSSPTGYNSPLHF.

The CDR3, as DNA: TGTGCCTGGAGACTGTTGAACACCATATATTTT. Amino acid sequence: CAWRLLNTIYF. The gene calls are TRBV30 and TRBJ1-3; no clear D. Germline-derived CDR1 and CDR2 are GTSNPN and SVGIG (reference sequence). The CDR3 runs 11 residues. Trimming cost V 3 bases and J 7 bases, with 7 bases left between them.

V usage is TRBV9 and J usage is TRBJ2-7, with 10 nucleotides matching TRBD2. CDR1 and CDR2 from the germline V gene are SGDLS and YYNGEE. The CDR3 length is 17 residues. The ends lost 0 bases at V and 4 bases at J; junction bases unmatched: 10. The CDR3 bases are TGTGCCAGCAGCGTAGGAAGTAGCGGGGGGACATCGTACGAGCAGTACTTC. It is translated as CASSVGSSGGTSYEQYF.

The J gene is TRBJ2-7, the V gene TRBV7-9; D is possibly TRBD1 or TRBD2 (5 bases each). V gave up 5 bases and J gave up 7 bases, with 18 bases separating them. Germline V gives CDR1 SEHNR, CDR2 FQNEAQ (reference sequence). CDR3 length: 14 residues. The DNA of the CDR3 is TGTGCCAGCAGCCTAGAGGGGTTTGTAGGGGAGCAGTACTTC. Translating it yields CASSLEGFVGEQYF.

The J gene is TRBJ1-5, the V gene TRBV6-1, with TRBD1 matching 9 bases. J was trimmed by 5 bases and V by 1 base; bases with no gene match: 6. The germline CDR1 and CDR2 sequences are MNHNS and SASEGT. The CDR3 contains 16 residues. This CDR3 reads CASSEVRGTGYQPQHF. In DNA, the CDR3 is TGTGCCAGCAGTGAAGTTAGGGGGACAGGGTATCAGCCCCAGCATTTT.

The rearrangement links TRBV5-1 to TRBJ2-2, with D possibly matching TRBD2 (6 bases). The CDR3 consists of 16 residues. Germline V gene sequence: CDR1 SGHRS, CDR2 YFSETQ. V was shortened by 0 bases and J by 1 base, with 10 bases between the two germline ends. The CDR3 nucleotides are TGCGCCAGCAGCTTGGGTGGGGGACTGAACACCGGGGAGCTGTTTTTT. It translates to CASSLGGGLNTGELFF.

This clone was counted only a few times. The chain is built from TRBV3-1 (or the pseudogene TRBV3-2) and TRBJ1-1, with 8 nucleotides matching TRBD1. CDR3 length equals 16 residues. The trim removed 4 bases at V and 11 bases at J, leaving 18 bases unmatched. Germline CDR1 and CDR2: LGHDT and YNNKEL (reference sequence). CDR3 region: CASSPRAGTGTTEAFF. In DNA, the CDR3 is TGTGCCAGCAGCCCTCGCGCCGGGACAGGCACTACAGAGGCTTTCTTT.

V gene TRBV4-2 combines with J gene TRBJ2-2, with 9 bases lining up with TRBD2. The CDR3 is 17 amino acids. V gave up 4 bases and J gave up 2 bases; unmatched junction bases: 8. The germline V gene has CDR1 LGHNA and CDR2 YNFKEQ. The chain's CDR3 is CASSPLAGALNTGELFF. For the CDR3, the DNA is TGTGCCAGCAGCCCCTTAGCGGGGGCCTTAAACACCGGGGAGCTGTTTTTT.

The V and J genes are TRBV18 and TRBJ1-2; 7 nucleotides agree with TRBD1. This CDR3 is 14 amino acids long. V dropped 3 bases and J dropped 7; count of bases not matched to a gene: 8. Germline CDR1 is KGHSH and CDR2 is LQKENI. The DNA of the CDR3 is TGTGCCAGCTCACCGCGGGACAGCAGACTTGGCTACACCTTC. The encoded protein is CASSPRDSRLGYTF.